This entry describes one TCR beta chain. This sequence may be a read error, since a much larger clone differs from it by one base. Trimming took off 8 bases at V and 7 bases at J, with 12 bases between the two ends. Germline-derived CDR1 and CDR2 are SNHLY and FYNNEI. The length of the CDR3 is 11 residues. This entry comes from a study of T-cell reconstitution after alpha-beta-depleted transplantation in children. Library preparation (for TCRbeta) was performed with unique molecular identifiers. Each CDR3 protein is one row after TCRdb ran MiXCR on the PCR reads. The sample holds about half a million distinct CDR3 sequences, roughly an eighth seen once.

This TCR came from a human donor who donated a stem cell graft to a child with combined immunodeficiency. Sequenced material: PBMCs from the stem cell graft donor, taken from the stem cell graft. The chain joins TRBV2 to TRBJ2-7; D is ambiguous. The CDR3 nucleotides are TGTGCCAGCTGTTTAGTCTCGGAGCAGTACTTC. Its translation: CASCLVSEQYF.